One sample yielded the 19 T cell receptor beta chains listed below, sequenced in a study of shared clonotypes between healthy human individuals. Using immunoSEQ multiplex PCR, the repertoire was profiled, and TCRdb retains in-frame clones only, with some absent. The table includes over 2 million clones, just under 95% detected once. CD45RO-negative CD8 cells positively selected for CCR7 made up the naive population, which excluded terminally differentiated effector memory CD45RA+ cells. Material: naive CD8+ T cells sorted from blood. Every receptor here comes from a man aged 18 to 30 in good health.

The chain has TRBV28 and TRBJ1-6; maybe TRBD1 (6 bases). Germline CDR1 MDHEN, CDR2 SYDVKM. Trimming left V 3 bases short and J 7 bases short, with 13 bases between. This CDR3 spans 15 amino acids. CDR3 coding DNA: TGTGCCAGCAGTTTCCTGGGACAAGGGAATTCACCCCTCCACTTT. Its translation is CASSFLGQGNSPLHF.

The V call is TRBV9, the J call TRBJ2-2; D remains ambiguous. The CDR3 is 15 residues long. Per the germline V gene, CDR1 is SGDLS and CDR2 is YYNGEE. Trimming pared 4 bases from V and 5 bases from J, leaving 15 bases between. As DNA, the CDR3 is TGTGCCAGCAGCAAAAGCCTAGGGTCGACCGGGGAGCTGTTTTTT. Protein sequence: CASSKSLGSTGELFF.

The chain uses TRBV9 and TRBJ2-7; 7 bases align to TRBD2. Germline V gene data show CDR1 as SGDLS and CDR2 as YYNGEE. V was clipped by 3 bases and J by 6 bases; unmatched bases: 9. The CDR3 is 14 amino acids. This chain's CDR3 is CASSATSVSGEQYF. The CDR3 region has the DNA TGTGCCAGCAGCGCAACTAGCGTCTCCGGCGAGCAGTACTTC.

The V and J genes are TRBV10-1 and TRBJ2-1; 8 bases agree with TRBD2. From germline, CDR1 is WNHNN and CDR2 SYGVQD (reference sequence). This CDR3 region has 18 residues. The ends lost 0 bases at V and 9 bases at J; junction bases unmatched: 16. This CDR3 reads CASSESQSAGGLWGEQFF. In DNA form, the CDR3 reads TGCGCCAGCAGTGAGTCTCAAAGCGCGGGGGGCCTCTGGGGTGAGCAGTTCTTC.

This clone occurred once. V is TRBV7-9 and J is TRBJ2-3; 7 positions match TRBD1. The CDR3 runs 15 residues. Looked up from germline, CDR1 is SEHNR and CDR2 is FQNEAQ (reference sequence). The trim removed 5 bases at V and 1 base at J, leaving 6 bases unmatched. The CDR3 protein is CASSPGQEGTDTQYF. CDR3 in DNA: TGTGCCAGCAGCCCCGGACAGGAGGGCACAGATACGCAGTATTTT.

This chain connects TRBV7-2 to TRBJ2-2; 9 nucleotides line up with TRBD2. Looked up from germline, CDR1 is SGHTA and CDR2 is FQGNSA. The trim removed 5 bases at V and 4 bases at J, leaving 8 bases unmatched. The CDR3 length is 16 residues. The CDR3 DNA reads as TGTGCCAGCAGCCCACCGGGACTAGCTAGCACCGGGGAGCTGTTTTTT. This encodes CASSPPGLASTGELFF.

The rearrangement links TRBV11-2 to TRBJ2-7; 7 bases map to TRBD1. Trimming at V came to 0 bases and at J to 6 bases, leaving 8 bases not matched to a gene. CDR3 length equals 15 residues. Germline V gives CDR1 SGHAT, CDR2 FQNNGV. CDR3 sequence (DNA): TGTGCCAGCAGCTTAGATATGCTACAGGGGTTCGAGCAGTACTTC. Its protein product is CASSLDMLQGFEQYF.

Note on this clone: At the DNA level, this CDR3 is encoded by other sequences in the same sample as well. The V call is TRBV5-1, the J call TRBJ2-7; the match to TRBD1 covers 7 bases. This CDR3 is 13 amino acids long. Trimming removed 4 bases from V and 3 bases from J; junction bases left unmatched: 4. Germline assignment: CDR1 SGHRS and CDR2 YFSETQ. CDR3 amino acids: CASSLGQNYEQYF. For the CDR3, the DNA is TGCGCCAGCAGCCTGGGACAGAACTACGAGCAGTACTTC.

The rearrangement uses TRBV27 and TRBJ2-1; possible D gene TRBD2, 6 bases. The CDR3 extends over 15 amino acids. Germline CDR1 MNHEY, CDR2 SMNVEV (reference sequence). Trimming shortened V by 3 bases and J by 6 bases, and 15 bases separated the two germline ends. CDR3 in amino acids: CASSLKSAGVNEQFF. DNA for the CDR3: TGTGCCAGCAGTTTGAAGTCAGCGGGCGTCAATGAGCAGTTCTTC.

This chain connects TRBV12-5 to TRBJ2-4; 8 positions match TRBD1. This CDR3 contains 15 residues. V was pared by 3 bases and J by 6 bases, with 7 bases of the junction left unmatched. The germline V gene has CDR1 LGHNT and CDR2 FRNRAP. The CDR3 coding sequence is TGTGCTAGTGGTTTAACAGGGGGAAAAGGAAACATTCAGTACTTC. Amino acids: CASGLTGGKGNIQYF.

This clone was seen only once. This chain connects TRBV30 to TRBJ2-7; the D gene is possibly TRBD1 (6 bases). The V gene lost 2 bases and the J gene lost 5 bases, with 13 bases spanning the gap. The CDR3 extends over 13 amino acids. Germline V gene data show CDR1 as GTSNPN and CDR2 as SVGIG (reference sequence). CDR3 residues: CAWSSTGPHEQYF. The CDR3, as DNA: TGTGCCTGGAGTTCTACAGGGCCCCACGAGCAGTACTTC. Together with reference TRBV30 and TRBJ2-7, the CDR3 gives the full variable domain: SQTIHQWPATLVQPVGSPLSLECTVEGTSNPNLYWYRQAAGRGLQLLFYSVGIGQISSEVPQNLSASRPQDRQFILSSKKLLLSDSGFYLCAWSSTGPHEQYFGPGTRLTVT.

This chain uses TRBV7-9 with TRBJ1-2; D is perhaps TRBD1 (6 bases). CDR1 and CDR2 (germline): SEHNR, FQNEAQ (reference sequence). The CDR3 runs to 15 residues. V dropped 5 bases and J dropped 7 bases, with 20 bases sitting between them. The CDR3 sequence is CASSPWDLGAGGYTF. The CDR3 DNA sequence: TGTGCCAGCAGCCCGTGGGACCTGGGGGCGGGTGGCTACACCTTC.

This chain joins TRBV10-3 and TRBJ2-1; possible D gene TRBD2, 6 bases. Germline lookup yields CDR1 ENHRY and CDR2 SYGVKD. Trimming removed 6 bases at V and 7 bases at J, with 16 bases between. The CDR3 sequence is 14 residues long. In DNA, the CDR3 is TGTGCCATCAGCGTGGCGGGGACCGGGAATGAGCAGTTCTTC. Translation: CAISVAGTGNEQFF.

As for this clone: Sequence at one end of the junction differs from germline and may be a read error. The V and J genes are TRBV25-1 and TRBJ2-1; 11 bases match TRBD2. Germline CDR1 is MGHDK and CDR2 is SYGVNS. This CDR3 spans 13 amino acids. This CDR3 reads CAVAGGFYNEQFF. The CDR3 DNA reads TGCGCCGTAGCGGGAGGGTTCTACAATGAGCAGTTCTTC.

The gene calls are TRBV27 and TRBJ1-4, with D possibly TRBD1 on 5 matching bases. The CDR3 length is 15 residues. With 5 bases removed from V and 4 bases from J, the gap between germline ends came to 14 bases. In germline, CDR1 is MNHEY, CDR2 SMNVEV (reference sequence). The CDR3 loop reads CASSTQQALNEKLFF. The CDR3 DNA follows: TGTGCCAGCAGTACTCAACAGGCCCTTAATGAAAAACTGTTTTTT.

The gene calls are TRBV10-3 and TRBJ2-1; no firm D call. Trimming left V 3 bases short and J 5 bases short, with 14 bases between. The CDR3 loop spans 15 amino acids. Germline V lookup: CDR1 ENHRY, CDR2 SYGVKD. CDR3 sequence: CAISDVGPVNNEQFF. Here the CDR3 DNA reads TGTGCCATCAGTGATGTCGGGCCTGTAAACAATGAGCAGTTCTTC.

The chain is built from TRBV6-1 and TRBJ2-5; D is uncertain. Germline CDR1 and CDR2: MNHNS and SASEGT. The CDR3 runs to 13 residues. Trimming stripped 1 base from V and 3 bases from J, with 6 bases between. Here the CDR3 reads CASSEVWEETQYF. The DNA for the CDR3 is TGTGCCAGCAGTGAAGTGTGGGAAGAGACCCAGTACTTC.

The chain recombines TRBV4-1 with TRBJ2-1; 8 bases are a match to TRBD2. V lost 2 bases to trimming and J lost 8 bases; unmatched junction nucleotides: 11. This CDR3 has 16 amino acids. CDR1 is MGHRA, CDR2 YSYEKL, per germline. In DNA, the CDR3 is TGCGCCAGCAGCCAACAAGCGGGAGTGAGTACCGATGAGCAGTTCTTC. Its protein is CASSQQAGVSTDEQFF.

The chain carries TRBV5-1 and TRBJ2-3; TRBD2 matches 12 bases. The CDR3 totals 17 residues. Unmatched junction bases numbered 11, after V lost 4 bases and J lost 5 bases. CDR1 is SGHRS and CDR2 is YFSETQ in the germline V gene. CDR3 coding DNA: TGCGCCAGCAGCCCGGGACTAGCGGGCCCGCCGGGAGATACGCAGTATTTT. Protein: CASSPGLAGPPGDTQYF. Full variable domain (missing parts from reference TRBV5-1 and TRBJ2-3): KAGVTQTPRYLIKTRGQQVTLSCSPISGHRSVSWYQQTPGQGLQFLFEYFSETQRNKGNFPGRFSGRQFSNSRSEMNVSTLELGDSALYLCASSPGLAGPPGDTQYFGPGTRLTVL.